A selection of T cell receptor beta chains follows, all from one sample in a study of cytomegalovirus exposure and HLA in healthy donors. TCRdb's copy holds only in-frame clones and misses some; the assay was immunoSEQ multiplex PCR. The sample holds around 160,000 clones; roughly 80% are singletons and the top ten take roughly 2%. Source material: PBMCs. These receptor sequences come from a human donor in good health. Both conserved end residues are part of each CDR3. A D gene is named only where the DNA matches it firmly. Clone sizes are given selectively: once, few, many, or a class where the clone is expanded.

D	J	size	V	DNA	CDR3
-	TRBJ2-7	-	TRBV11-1	TGTGCCAGCAGCTCAGCCAGAGAGGCCCCCTCCTACGAGCAGTACTTC	CASSSAREAPSYEQYF
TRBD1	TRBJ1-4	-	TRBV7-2	TGTGCCAGCAGCCCACCACCCGGACAGGGGCAGCCAACTAATGAAAAACTGTTTTTT	CASSPPPGQGQPTNEKLFF
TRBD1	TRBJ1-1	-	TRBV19	TGTGCCAGTATTGATTTTCGGGCAGGGGGTAACGCTGAAGCTTTCTTT	CASIDFRAGGNAEAFF
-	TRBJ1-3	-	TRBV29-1	TGCAGCGTTGGCGTCAGCCCTCGGGGCTCTGGAAACACCATATATTTT	CSVGVSPRGSGNTIYF
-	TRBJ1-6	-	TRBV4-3	TGCGCCAGCAGCCAAGGTTTCACGGGGGGCAATTCACCCCTCCACTTT	CASSQGFTGGNSPLHF
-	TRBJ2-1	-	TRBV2	TGTGCCAGCAATATCAGAGGGAATGAGCAGTTCTTC	CASNIRGNEQFF
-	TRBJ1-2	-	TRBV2	TGTGCCAGTACTGGGCAGGCCTATGGCTACACCTTC	CASTGQAYGYTF
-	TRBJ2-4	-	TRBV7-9	TGTGCCAGCAGCTCAAAGGGGGATCACTTTTTCGACATTCAGTACTTC	CASSSKGDHFFDIQYF
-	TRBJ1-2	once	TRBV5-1	TGCGCCAGCAGCCCAGACCCCGGGACTTATGGCTACACCTTC	CASSPDPGTYGYTF
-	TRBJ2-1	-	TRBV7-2	TGTGCCAGCAGCCCGAGGGGGGGGGCTTACAATGAGCAGTTCTTC	CASSPRGGAYNEQFF
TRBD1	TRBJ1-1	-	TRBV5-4	TGTGCCACCTCATCCGGGACAGGGGTGGGCACTGAAGCTTTCTTT	CATSSGTGVGTEAFF
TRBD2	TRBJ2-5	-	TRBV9	TGTGCCAGCAGCGTAGCTACGGTCAGCGGGGGGCACGAAGAGACCCAGTACTTC	CASSVATVSGGHEETQYF
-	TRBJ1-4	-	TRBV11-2	TGTGCCAGCAGCTTAGACTCTGGCCCGCCTTTAAATGAAAAACTGTTTTTT	CASSLDSGPPLNEKLFF
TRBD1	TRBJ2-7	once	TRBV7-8	TGTGCCAGCAGCTTTGAGGTGACAGGGACCCACGAGCAGTACTTC	CASSFEVTGTHEQYF
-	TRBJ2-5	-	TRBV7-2	TGTGCCAGCAGCTTCTCTAGCCGGGAGACCCAGTACTTC	CASSFSSRETQYF
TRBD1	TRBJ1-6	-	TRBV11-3	TGTGCCAGCAGCTTAACACAGGGGGTTGGATCCTATAATTCACCCCTCCACTTT	CASSLTQGVGSYNSPLHF
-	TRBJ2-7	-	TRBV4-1	TGCGCCAGCAGCCCAGCGGCGGAGAGCTCCTACGAGCAGTACTTC	CASSPAAESSYEQYF
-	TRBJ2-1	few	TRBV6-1	TGTGCCAGCAGTGATCCCCCCACGAGGCAGTTCTTC	CASSDPPTRQFF
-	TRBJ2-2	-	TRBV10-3	TGTGCCATCAGTGAGGTGTCAGGGAACACCGGGGAGCTGTTTTTT	CAISEVSGNTGELFF
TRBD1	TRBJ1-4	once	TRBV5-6	TGTGCCAGCAGCCTTGGACAGGCCGGTGATGAAAAACTGTTTTTT	CASSLGQAGDEKLFF
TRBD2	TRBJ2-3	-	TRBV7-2	TGTGCCAGCAGCATCGACCCTAGCGGGGGGGCCGGAGATACGCAGTATTTT	CASSIDPSGGAGDTQYF
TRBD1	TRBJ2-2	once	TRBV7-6	TGTGCCAGCAGCTCCAGACAGGGTGCCACCGGGGAGCTGTTTTTT	CASSSRQGATGELFF
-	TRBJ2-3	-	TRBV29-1	TGCAGCATCCCCGCTCCGGACTTCACAGATACGCAGTATTTT	CSIPAPDFTDTQYF
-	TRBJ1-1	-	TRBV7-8	TGTGCCAGCAGCTCAGGGGTCACTGAAGCTTTCTTT	CASSSGVTEAFF
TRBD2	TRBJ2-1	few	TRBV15	TGTGCCACCAGCAGAGACCTAAGCGGGGCCAACTACAATGAGCAGTTCTTC	CATSRDLSGANYNEQFF
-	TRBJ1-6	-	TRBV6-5	TGTGCCAGCAGTAGGGGGGGGGAGGGTTCACCCCTCCACTTT	CASSRGGEGSPLHF
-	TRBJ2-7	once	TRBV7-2	TGTGCCAGCAGCTTAGCTGGGACTCATAAATACGAGCAGTACTTC	CASSLAGTHKYEQYF
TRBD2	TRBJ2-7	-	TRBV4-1	TGCGCCAGCAGCCAAGATGTCGGGGGGTCCGGAGGCTACGAGCAGTACTTC	CASSQDVGGSGGYEQYF
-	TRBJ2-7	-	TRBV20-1	TGCAGTGCCGCGGATCACTACGAGCAGTACTTC	CSAADHYEQYF
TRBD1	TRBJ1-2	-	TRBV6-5	TGTGCCAGCAGTTACACCCGGGACAGCCCCTATGGCTACACCTTC	CASSYTRDSPYGYTF
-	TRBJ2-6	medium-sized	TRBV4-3	TGCGCCAGCAGCCAAGATGGAGAGGGTGGGGCCAACGTCCTGACTTTC	CASSQDGEGGANVLTF
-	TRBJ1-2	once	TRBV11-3	TGTGCCAGCAGCGAAAGCCCTTACGGCTACACCTTC	CASSESPYGYTF
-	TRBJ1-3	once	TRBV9	TGTGCCAGCAGCGCCCTCGGACAGTCTGGAAACACCATATATTTT	CASSALGQSGNTIYF
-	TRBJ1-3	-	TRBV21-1	TGTGCCAGCAGCAAACGTCAATCCGGGAGCTCTGGAAACACCATATATTTT	CASSKRQSGSSGNTIYF
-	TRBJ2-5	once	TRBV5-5	TGTGCCAGCAGCTTGCCCGGGGACCAAGAGACCCAGTACTTC	CASSLPGDQETQYF
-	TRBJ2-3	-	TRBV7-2	TGTGCCAGCAGCTCTTCTCCGGGGCGGGGAGATACGCAGTATTTT	CASSSSPGRGDTQYF
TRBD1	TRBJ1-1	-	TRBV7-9	TGTGCCAGCAGCCAAACAGGGGTCACTGAAGCTTTCTTT	CASSQTGVTEAFF
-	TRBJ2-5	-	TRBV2	TGTGCCAGCAGTGAAGGGGGGGGCGGGGAGACCCAGTACTTC	CASSEGGGGETQYF
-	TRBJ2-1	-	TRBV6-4	TGTGCCAGCAGTCCCTTGACTACCTCCTTGGTTAATGAGCAGTTCTTC	CASSPLTTSLVNEQFF
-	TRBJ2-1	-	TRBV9	TGTGCCAGCAGCGTAGCGGGGGACTCCTACAATGAGCAGTTCTTC	CASSVAGDSYNEQFF
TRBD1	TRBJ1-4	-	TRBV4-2	TGTGCCAGCAGTGGACAGGGTGCGCGAACTAATGAAAAACTGTTTTTT	CASSGQGARTNEKLFF
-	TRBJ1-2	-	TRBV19	TGTGCCAGTAGTATATCACAGGGAAAAAGCTATGGCTACACCTTC	CASSISQGKSYGYTF
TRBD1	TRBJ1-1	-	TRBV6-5	TGTGCCAGCAGAACTACGACAGGGGGCACTGAAGCTTTCTTT	CASRTTTGGTEAFF
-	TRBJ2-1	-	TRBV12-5	TGTGCTAGTGGTTTTCATCCTAAGTACAATGAGCAGTTCTTC	CASGFHPKYNEQFF
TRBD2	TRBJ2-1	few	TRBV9	TGTGCCAGCAGCGCCCCCGGGACTAGCGGGTTGAGCTCCTACAATGAGCAGTTCTTC	CASSAPGTSGLSSYNEQFF
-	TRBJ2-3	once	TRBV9	TGTGCCAGCAGCGTCAGCGGGAGCACAGATACGCAGTATTTT	CASSVSGSTDTQYF
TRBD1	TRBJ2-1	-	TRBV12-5	TGTGCTAGTGGTCTCGGGACAGGGGTTTTCTTC	CASGLGTGVFF
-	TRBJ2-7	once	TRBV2	TGTGCCAGCAGTTGGAACAGACCTGCCTACGAGCAGTACTTC	CASSWNRPAYEQYF
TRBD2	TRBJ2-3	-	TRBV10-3	TGTGCCATCAGTGAGAAATGGCAGGGAGGGACAGATACGCAGTATTTT	CAISEKWQGGTDTQYF
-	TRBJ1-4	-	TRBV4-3	TGCGCCAGCAGCCAAGACAGGGGAACTAATGAAAAACTGTTTTTT	CASSQDRGTNEKLFF
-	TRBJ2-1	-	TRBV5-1	TGCGCCAGCAGCGTTTTCCCCACTTATGAGCAGTTCTTC	CASSVFPTYEQFF
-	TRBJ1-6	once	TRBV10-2	TGCGCCAGCAGTGCATACTCAAGTTCACCCCTCCACTTT	CASSAYSSSPLHF
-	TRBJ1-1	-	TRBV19	TGTGCCAGTAGTCTCCTCTTCGAAGCTTTCTTT	CASSLLFEAFF
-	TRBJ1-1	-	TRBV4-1	TGCGCCAGCAGCCAAAAAATTCGGGGAGGTGTGGGCCTTCAAGCTTTCTTT	CASSQKIRGGVGLQAFF
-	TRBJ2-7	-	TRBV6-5	TGTGCCAGCAGTTACTTGGGGGCGGGCTACGAGCAGTACTTC	CASSYLGAGYEQYF
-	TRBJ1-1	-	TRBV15	TGTGCCACCAGCAGGCGGGGATACACTGAAGCTTTCTTT	CATSRRGYTEAFF
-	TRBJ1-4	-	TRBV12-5	TGTGCTAGTGGTTTGGATCCAGGCGAAAAACTGTTTTTT	CASGLDPGEKLFF
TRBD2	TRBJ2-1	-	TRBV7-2	TGTGCCAGCAGGCCGGGACTAGCGGCCTACAATGAGCAGTTCTTC	CASRPGLAAYNEQFF
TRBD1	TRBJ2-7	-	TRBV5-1	TGCGCCAGCAGCCAGGACAGGGGGTCCTACGAGCAGTACTTC	CASSQDRGSYEQYF